This T cell receptor (beta chain) was obtained from a study of blood T cell repertoires in COVID-19. Study information: The United States, Italy and Spain were the sources of the acute and convalescent COVID-19 samples. In each case, the material was cDNA or gDNA derived from T cells, B-cell-depleted T cells, or PBMCs.

In the original workflow: Scientists estimated how many nucleated cells there were by amplifying reference gene primers. Assay: immunoSEQ multiplex PCR; the TCRdb copy retains only in-frame clones and omits some. D and trimming come from the DNA, and the V and J calls and clone size come from that table. The sample lists around 32,000 clones, 90% to 95% seen once, with approximately 0.95% in the top ten. This CDR3 is built from 13 residues. The V gene end was trimmed by 3 bases and the J gene end by 3 bases; junction bases not matched to a gene: 2. Per germline, CDR1 SGDLS and CDR2 YYNGEE. The receptor comes from a male donor with active COVID-19. The J gene is TRBJ2-5, the V gene TRBV9; 7 nucleotides line up with TRBD2. Sequenced material: peripheral blood. The CDR3 spells CASSAREEETQYF. The CDR3 nucleotides are TGTGCCAGCAGCGCCCGGGAGGAAGAGACCCAGTACTTC.